This T cell receptor (beta chain) was recorded in a study of shared T cell receptors in the human thymus. Clones were sequenced by immunoSEQ multiplex PCR, and TCRdb holds only the in-frame ones, with some missing. This table holds roughly 410,000 clones, just under 95% found once. Sequencing was done on a sample of thymocytes. The TCR comes from a human donor.

This CDR3 is CASSPRATGGLRCTGELFF. The CDR3 DNA is TGTGCCAGCAGCCCGAGGGCGACAGGGGGCCTTAGGTGCACCGGGGAGCTGTTTTTT. The V call is TRBV7-8, the J call TRBJ2-2, with 10 bases lining up with TRBD1. The CDR3 is 19 amino acids. V lost 5 bases, J lost 4 bases, and 16 bases stayed unmatched. In germline, CDR1 is SGHVS, CDR2 FQNEAQ.